Each of the 10 T cell receptor beta chains below was sequenced from the same sample in a study of OX40 agonist ivuxolimab in advanced cancers. Here immunoSEQ multiplex PCR was the method, and the copy in TCRdb shows in-frame clones only, minus some. The table includes 85,000 to 100,000 clones, 87% detected once. The sequencing here drew on CD4+ or CD8+ T cells sorted from blood, taken in a trial of the OX40 agonist ivuxolimab. These receptors all come from an adult with an advanced solid tumor such as melanoma, head and neck, liver or kidney cancer.

This clone has a single count. The J gene is TRBJ2-2, the V gene TRBV7-8; D is unclear. This CDR3 contains 14 residues. Trimming removed 8 bases at V and 2 bases at J, with 12 bases between. The germline V gene encodes CDR1 SGHVS and CDR2 FQNEAQ. This CDR3 reads CASQRTANTGELFF. The CDR3 DNA reads as TGTGCCAGCCAGAGGACGGCAAACACCGGGGAGCTGTTTTTT.

For this clone: This CDR3 is also generated by other DNA sequences in the sample. The rearrangement links TRBV20-1 to TRBJ2-5; maybe TRBD2 (6 bases). V shed 6 bases and J shed 5 bases, with 7 bases lying between them. The CDR3 is 10 amino acids. The germline gives CDR1 DFQATT, CDR2 SNEGSKA (reference sequence). CDR3 in amino acids: CSASGETQYF. The CDR3 DNA sequence: TGCAGTGCCAGCGGGGAGACCCAGTACTTC.

This clone was picked up a small number of times. The chain links TRBV6-1 to TRBJ2-1; D remains unclear. CDR1 is MNHNS and CDR2 is SASEGT in the germline V gene. Trimming stripped 4 bases from V and 6 bases from J, with 16 bases between. This CDR3 contains 15 residues. The CDR3 loop is CASSVSQPAVNEQFF. The CDR3 DNA reads as TGTGCCAGCAGTGTTAGCCAACCAGCTGTCAATGAGCAGTTCTTC.

This clone was counted between two and nine times. The DNA for the CDR3 is TGTGCCAGCGGAAATCCTGCGAAACTGTTTTTT. It encodes CASGNPAKLFF. J is TRBJ1-4 and V is TRBV28, with D hard to call. CDR1 is MDHEN and CDR2 is SYDVKM in the germline V gene. Between the trimmed V and J ends, which lost 8 bases and 11 bases, there was a span of 12 bases. CDR3 length equals 11 residues.

The J gene is TRBJ2-5, the V gene TRBV19; 8 positions agree with TRBD1. Germline CDR1 reads LNHDA; CDR2 reads SQIVND (reference sequence). CDR3 size: 14 residues. The junction had 7 bases not matched to a gene; V was cut back by 4 bases and J by 6 bases. The DNA for the CDR3 is TGTGCCAGTAGTACAGGGGGCTTGGAACAGACCCAGTACTTC. Protein: CASSTGGLEQTQYF.

This clone occurred a few times. V gene TRBV7-9 combines with J gene TRBJ2-1; TRBD2 matches 13 bases. There are 16 residues in the CDR3. Germline CDR1 SEHNR, CDR2 FQNEAQ (reference sequence). V lost 4 bases, J lost 4 bases, and 4 bases stayed unmatched. CDR3 region: CASSWEGLAGYNEQFF. The DNA of the CDR3 is TGTGCCAGCAGCTGGGAGGGACTAGCGGGATACAATGAGCAGTTCTTC.

The rearrangement joins TRBV4-2 to TRBJ1-4; D not certain. The CDR3 loop spans 13 amino acids. Trimming shortened V by 0 bases and J by 7 bases, and 6 bases separated the two germline ends. Germline assignment: CDR1 LGHNA and CDR2 YNFKEQ. The CDR3 region is CASSQDWAEKLFF. DNA for the CDR3: TGTGCCAGCAGCCAAGACTGGGCTGAAAAACTGTTTTTT.

The chain recombines TRBV11-3 with TRBJ2-7; possible D gene TRBD2, 5 bases. The V end lost 2 bases, the J end lost 6 bases, and 8 bases lay between the germline ends. The CDR3 loop spans 12 amino acids. Germline CDR1 and CDR2: SGHNT and YENEEA. The CDR3 region is CASSLLEGEQYF. CDR3 DNA sequence: TGTGCCAGCAGCTTATTAGAGGGCGAGCAGTACTTC. The whole variable domain, filled in from reference TRBV11-3 and TRBJ2-7, reads EAGVVQSPRYKIIEKKQPVAFWCNPISGHNTLYWYLQNLGQGPELLIRYENEEAVDDSQLPKDRFSAERLKGVDSTLKIQPAELGDSAVYLCASSLLEGEQYFGPGTRLTVT.

The chain carries TRBV5-4 and TRBJ1-6; TRBD1 matches 7 bases. The length of the CDR3 is 15 residues. V shed 4 bases and J 4 bases; nucleotides not matched to a gene: 5. Germline loops: CDR1 SGHNT, CDR2 YYREEE (reference sequence). The CDR3 region has the DNA TGTGCCAGCAGCCCCAGGGGGAATTATAATTCACCCCTCCACTTT. Protein product: CASSPRGNYNSPLHF.

The rearrangement links TRBV30 to TRBJ2-3; TRBD1 is a possible D gene (6 bases). Germline V CDR1 and CDR2: GTSNPN, SVGIG (reference sequence). This CDR3 spans 16 amino acids. Trimming removed 3 bases from V and 2 bases from J, with 18 bases in between. The CDR3 loop is CAWRPIEGEYTDTQYF. The CDR3 DNA sequence: TGTGCCTGGAGGCCAATTGAGGGGGAATACACAGATACGCAGTATTTT. Together with reference TRBV30 and TRBJ2-3, the CDR3 gives the full variable domain: SQTIHQWPATLVQPVGSPLSLECTVEGTSNPNLYWYRQAAGRGLQLLFYSVGIGQISSEVPQNLSASRPQDRQFILSSKKLLLSDSGFYLCAWRPIEGEYTDTQYFGPGTRLTVL.